This T cell receptor (beta chain) appears in the sequencing data of a study of blood T cell repertoires in COVID-19. TCRdb's copy holds only in-frame clones and misses some; the assay was immunoSEQ multiplex PCR. This sample has about 140,000 clones, with approximately 84% found just once. CDR1 is MNHEY and CDR2 is SVGAGI in the germline V gene. The CDR3 is 14 amino acids. V lost 3 bases and J lost 6, with 12 bases in between. The chain links TRBV6-5 to TRBJ2-1; maybe TRBD2 (5 bases). Source material: PBMCs or T cells enriched from blood (not recorded which). The TCR was taken from a woman aged 18-29 years who had been exposed to COVID-19. Here the CDR3 reads CASSYETRGNEQFF. The CDR3 coding sequence is TGTGCCAGCAGTTATGAAACCCGGGGCAATGAGCAGTTCTTC.